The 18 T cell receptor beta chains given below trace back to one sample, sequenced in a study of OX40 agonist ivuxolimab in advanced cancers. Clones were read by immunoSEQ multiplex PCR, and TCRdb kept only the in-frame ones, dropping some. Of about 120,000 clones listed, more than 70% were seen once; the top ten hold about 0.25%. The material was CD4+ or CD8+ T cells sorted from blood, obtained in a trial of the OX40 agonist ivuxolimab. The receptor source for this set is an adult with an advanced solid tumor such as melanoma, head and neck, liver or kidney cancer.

The CDR3, as DNA: TGTGCCAGCAGTCTGGGACTAGCGGGAGGAGAGACCCAGTACTTC. It codes for CASSLGLAGGETQYF. J is TRBJ2-5 and V is TRBV27; 15 bases are shared with TRBD2. CDR1 and CDR2 from the germline V gene are MNHEY and SMNVEV (reference sequence). With V trimmed by 5 bases and J by 4 bases, 2 bases remained unmatched. The CDR3 consists of 15 residues.

CDR3 protein: CASSLGWGEGTEAFF. In DNA, the CDR3 is TGCGCCAGCAGCTTAGGCTGGGGCGAAGGGACTGAAGCTTTCTTT. The chain couples TRBV5-1 to TRBJ1-1, with TRBD1 as a possible D gene (5 bases). V was shortened by 2 bases and J by 5 bases, with 16 bases between the two germline ends. There are 15 residues in the CDR3. Germline CDR1 is SGHRS and CDR2 is YFSETQ.

CDR3 nucleotide sequence: TGTGCCAGCAGCCGTGAGGGGCCGCAGGGGGATGGCAATCAGCCCCAGCATTTT. Its translation: CASSREGPQGDGNQPQHF. This sequence joins TRBV7-2 and TRBJ1-5; 7 bases agree with TRBD1. Germline lookup yields CDR1 SGHTA and CDR2 FQGNSA. After removal of 5 bases from V and 2 bases from J, the junction contained 15 bases not matched to a gene. The CDR3 length is 18 residues.

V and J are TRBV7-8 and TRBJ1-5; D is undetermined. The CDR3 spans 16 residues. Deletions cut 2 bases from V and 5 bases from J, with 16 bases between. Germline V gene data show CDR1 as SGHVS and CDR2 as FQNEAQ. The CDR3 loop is CASSLYWPGLDQPQHF. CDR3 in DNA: TGTGCCAGCAGCTTATATTGGCCAGGCCTCGATCAGCCCCAGCATTTT.

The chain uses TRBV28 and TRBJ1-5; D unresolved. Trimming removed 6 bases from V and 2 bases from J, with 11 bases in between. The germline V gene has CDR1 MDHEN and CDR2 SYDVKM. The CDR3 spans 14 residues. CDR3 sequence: CASRRERGNQPQHF. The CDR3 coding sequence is TGTGCCAGCAGGAGGGAACGTGGCAATCAGCCCCAGCATTTT.

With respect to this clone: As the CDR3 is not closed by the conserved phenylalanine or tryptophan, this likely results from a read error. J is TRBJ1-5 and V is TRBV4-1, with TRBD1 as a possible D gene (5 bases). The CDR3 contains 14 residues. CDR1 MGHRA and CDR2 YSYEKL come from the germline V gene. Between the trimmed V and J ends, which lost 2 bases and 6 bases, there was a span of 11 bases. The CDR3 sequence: CASSQQGGPQPQHS. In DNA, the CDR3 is TGCGCCAGCAGCCAACAGGGAGGTCCTCAGCCCCAGCATTCT.

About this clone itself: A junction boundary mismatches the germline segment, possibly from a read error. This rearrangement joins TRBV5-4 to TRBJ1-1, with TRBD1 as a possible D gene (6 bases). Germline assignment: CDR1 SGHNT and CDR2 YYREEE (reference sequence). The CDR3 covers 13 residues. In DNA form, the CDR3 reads TGTGCCGGCAGTACACAGGGGAACACTGAAGCTTTCTTT. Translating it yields CAGSTQGNTEAFF.

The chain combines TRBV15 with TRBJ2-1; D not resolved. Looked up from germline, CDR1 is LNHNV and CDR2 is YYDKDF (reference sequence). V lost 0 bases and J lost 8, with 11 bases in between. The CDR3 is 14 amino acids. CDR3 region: CATSRDRPFDEQFF. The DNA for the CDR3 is TGTGCCACCAGCAGAGATCGGCCCTTTGATGAGCAGTTCTTC. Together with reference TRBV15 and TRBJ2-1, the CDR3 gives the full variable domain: DAMVIQNPRYQVTQFGKPVTLSCSQTLNHNVMYWYQQKSSQAPKLLFHYYDKDFNNEADTPDNFQSRRPNTSFCFLDIRSPGLGDTAMYLCATSRDRPFDEQFFGPGTRLTVL.

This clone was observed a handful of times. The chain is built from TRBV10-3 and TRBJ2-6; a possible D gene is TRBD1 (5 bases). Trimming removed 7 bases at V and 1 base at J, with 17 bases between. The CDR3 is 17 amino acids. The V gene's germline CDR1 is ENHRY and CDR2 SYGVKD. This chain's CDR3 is CAIKEASWTSGANVLTF. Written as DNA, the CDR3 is TGTGCCATCAAAGAGGCGTCTTGGACATCTGGGGCCAACGTCCTGACTTTC.

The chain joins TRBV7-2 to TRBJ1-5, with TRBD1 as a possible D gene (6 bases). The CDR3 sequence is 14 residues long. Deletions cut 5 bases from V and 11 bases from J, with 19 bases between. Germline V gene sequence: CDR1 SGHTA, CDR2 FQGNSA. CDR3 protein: CASSAGLKGEAQHF. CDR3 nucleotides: TGTGCCAGCAGCGCCGGTCTGAAGGGGGAGGCCCAGCATTTT.

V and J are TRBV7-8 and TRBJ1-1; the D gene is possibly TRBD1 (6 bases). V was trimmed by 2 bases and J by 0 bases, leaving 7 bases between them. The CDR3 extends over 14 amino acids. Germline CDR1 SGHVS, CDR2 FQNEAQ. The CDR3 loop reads CASSLTGMNTEAFF. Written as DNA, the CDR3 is TGTGCCAGCAGCTTAACAGGGATGAACACTGAAGCTTTCTTT.

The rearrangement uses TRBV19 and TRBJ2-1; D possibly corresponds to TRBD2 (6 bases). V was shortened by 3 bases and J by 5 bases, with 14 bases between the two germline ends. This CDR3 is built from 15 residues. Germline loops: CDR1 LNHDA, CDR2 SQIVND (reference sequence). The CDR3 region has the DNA TGTGCCAGTAGTATCGCCGGGAGCATCCACAATGAGCAGTTCTTC. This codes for CASSIAGSIHNEQFF. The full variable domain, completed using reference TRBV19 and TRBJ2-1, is DGGITQSPKYLFRKEGQNVTLSCEQNLNHDAMYWYRQDPGQGLRLIYYSQIVNDFQKGDIAEGYSVSREKKESFPLTVTSAQKNPTAFYLCASSIAGSIHNEQFFGPGTRLTVL.

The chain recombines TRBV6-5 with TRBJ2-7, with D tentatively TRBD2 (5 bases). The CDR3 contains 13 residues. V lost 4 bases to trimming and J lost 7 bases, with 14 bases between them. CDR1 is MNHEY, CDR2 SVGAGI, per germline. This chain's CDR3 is CASSSISRVEQYF. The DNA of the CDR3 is TGTGCCAGCAGTTCCATATCGAGGGTAGAGCAGTACTTC.

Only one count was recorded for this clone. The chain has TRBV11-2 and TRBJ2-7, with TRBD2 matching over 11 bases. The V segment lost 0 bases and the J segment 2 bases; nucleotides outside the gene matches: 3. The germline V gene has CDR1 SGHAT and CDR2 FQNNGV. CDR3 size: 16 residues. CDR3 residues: CASSLDSLAGAYEQYF. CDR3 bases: TGTGCCAGCAGCTTAGATTCACTAGCGGGAGCCTACGAGCAGTACTTC.

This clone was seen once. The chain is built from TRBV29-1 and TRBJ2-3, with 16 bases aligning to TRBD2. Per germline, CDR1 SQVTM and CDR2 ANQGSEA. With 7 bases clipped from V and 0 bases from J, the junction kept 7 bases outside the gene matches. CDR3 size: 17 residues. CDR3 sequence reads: CSGGLAGGTWSTDTQYF. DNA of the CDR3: TGCAGCGGGGGACTAGCGGGAGGGACGTGGAGCACAGATACGCAGTATTTT.

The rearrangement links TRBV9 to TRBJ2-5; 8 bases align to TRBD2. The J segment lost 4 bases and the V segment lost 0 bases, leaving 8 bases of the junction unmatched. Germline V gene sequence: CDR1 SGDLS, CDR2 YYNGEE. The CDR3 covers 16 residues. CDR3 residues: CASSVATGGPGETQYF. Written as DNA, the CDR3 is TGTGCCAGCAGCGTAGCGACGGGAGGGCCGGGAGAGACCCAGTACTTC. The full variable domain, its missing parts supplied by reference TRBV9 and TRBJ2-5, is DSGVTQTPKHLITATGQRVTLRCSPRSGDLSVYWYQQSLDQGLQFLIQYYNGEERAKGNILERFSAQQFPDLHSELNLSSLELGDSALYFCASSVATGGPGETQYFGPGTRLLVL.

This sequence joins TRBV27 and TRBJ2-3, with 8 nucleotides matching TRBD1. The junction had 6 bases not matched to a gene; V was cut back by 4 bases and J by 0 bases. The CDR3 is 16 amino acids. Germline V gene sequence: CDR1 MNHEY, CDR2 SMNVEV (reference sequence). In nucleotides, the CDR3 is TGTGCCAGCAGTTACGGGGACAGGACTAGCACAGATACGCAGTATTTT. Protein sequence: CASSYGDRTSTDTQYF.

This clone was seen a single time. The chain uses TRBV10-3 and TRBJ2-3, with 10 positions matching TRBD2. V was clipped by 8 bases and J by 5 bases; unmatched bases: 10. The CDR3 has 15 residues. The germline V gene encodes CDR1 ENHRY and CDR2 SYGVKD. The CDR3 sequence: CAIGTGTSAGDTQYF. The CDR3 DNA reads TGTGCCATCGGGACCGGGACTAGCGCGGGAGATACGCAGTATTTT.